The 5 T cell receptor beta chains in this list originate from one sample, sequenced in a study of regulatory T cells in long-lasting Graves disease. The TCR beta library used iRepertoire HTBI primers with Arm-PCR amplification of CDR3. TCRdb passed the multiplex PCR reads through MiXCR, listing each CDR3 protein once. The sample yields around 250,000 distinct CDR3 sequences, about a sixth seen once. Stated time point: newly diagnosed GD, antithyroid drugs for less than 3 months. The TCR library was made from RNA that had been extracted from PBMCs in TRIzol. The starting material was peripheral blood mononuclear cells (PBMCs), obtained at new diagnosis, from a patient treated with antithyroid drugs. The receptors stem from a female donor with Graves disease.

This clonotype appeared a single time. The likely explanation is a read error, given a far larger clone one base away. V is TRBV11-3 and J is TRBJ2-1, with 9 bases lining up with TRBD2. Losses at the gene ends were 5 bases for V and 8 bases for J; bases not matched to a gene: 13. CDR3 length: 16 amino acids. Germline values: CDR1 SGHNT, CDR2 YENEEA. CDR3 residues: CASSRAGRGGHDEQFF. DNA for the CDR3: TGTGCCAGCAGCCGCGCGGGGCGGGGGGGCCACGATGAGCAGTTCTTC.

Ten or more counts support this clonotype. The rearrangement joins TRBV7-9 to TRBJ2-2, with 7 bases lining up with TRBD1. There are 16 residues in the CDR3. The V segment lost 2 bases and the J segment 2 bases; nucleotides outside the gene matches: 5. Germline CDR1 is SEHNR and CDR2 is FQNEAQ (reference sequence). The CDR3 reads CASSLPRDRNTGELFF. The CDR3 coding sequence is TGTGCCAGCAGCTTACCCCGGGACAGAAACACCGGGGAGCTGTTTTTT.

The chain links TRBV12-5 to TRBJ1-4, with D hard to call. Germline assignment: CDR1 LGHNT and CDR2 FRNRAP. The CDR3 loop spans 17 amino acids. V was cut by 3 bases and J by 0 bases, with 14 bases left in between. The CDR3 sequence is CASGFSRQESTNEKLFF. In DNA, the CDR3 is TGTGCTAGTGGTTTTTCCCGGCAGGAATCAACTAATGAAAAACTGTTTTTT.

This clonotype has just a few counts. This rearrangement joins TRBV7-3 to TRBJ2-1; D is ambiguous. This CDR3 has 15 amino acids. Trimming took off 1 base at V and 6 bases at J, with 13 bases between the two ends. Germline V lookup: CDR1 SGHTA, CDR2 FQGTGA. DNA of the CDR3: TGTGCCAGCAGCTTAAGTCCAGCGTTTAGCAATGAGCAGTTCTTC. This encodes CASSLSPAFSNEQFF.

This clonotype was seen ten or more times. This chain links TRBV2 with TRBJ2-5; D gene unclear. The V gene lost 1 base and the J gene lost 0 bases, with 6 bases spanning the gap. The germline CDR1 and CDR2 sequences are SNHLY and FYNNEI. CDR3 length: 14 residues. The CDR3 DNA is TGTGCCAGCAGTGAAGGACACTACCAAGAGACCCAGTACTTC. It specifies CASSEGHYQETQYF.